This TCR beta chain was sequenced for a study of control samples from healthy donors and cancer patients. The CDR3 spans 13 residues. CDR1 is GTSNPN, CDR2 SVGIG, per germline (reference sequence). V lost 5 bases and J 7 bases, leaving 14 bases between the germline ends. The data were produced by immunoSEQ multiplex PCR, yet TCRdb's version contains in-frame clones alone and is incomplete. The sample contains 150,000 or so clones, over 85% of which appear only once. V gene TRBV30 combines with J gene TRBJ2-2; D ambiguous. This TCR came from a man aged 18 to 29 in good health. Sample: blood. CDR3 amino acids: CAWSLEPSGELFF. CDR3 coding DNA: TGTGCCTGGTCTCTTGAGCCTAGCGGGGAGCTGTTTTTT. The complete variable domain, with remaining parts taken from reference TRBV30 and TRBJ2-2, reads SQTIHQWPATLVQPVGSPLSLECTVEGTSNPNLYWYRQAAGRGLQLLFYSVGIGQISSEVPQNLSASRPQDRQFILSSKKLLLSDSGFYLCAWSLEPSGELFFGEGSRLTVL.